The rows below give T cell receptor beta chains drawn from one sample of a study of blood T cells in healthy people across ages. TCRdb re-analysed the 5' RACE reads in MiXCR, keeping a single row per CDR3 protein. The sample consists of 500,000 to 700,000 distinct CDR3 sequences, roughly 30% of them appearing once. Sequencing was done on a sample of blood. These receptors were collected from a woman older than 75 in good health. The CDR3 runs from the conserved cysteine through the conserved F or W. Fields, in order: D gene, V gene, clone size, J gene, CDR3 DNA, CDR3 protein. A D gene is named only where the DNA matches it firmly. Size tells how often a clone was seen (once, few, many) or the class of an expanded clone, and some rows leave it out.

d_call: NA; v_call: TRBV7-3; clone_size: NA; j_call: TRBJ2-5; cdr3_nt: TGTGCCAGCAGCTTAAGACAGGATCCTTACAATGAGCAGTACTTC; cdr3_aa: CASSLRQDPYNEQYF
d_call: NA; v_call: TRBV6-2/TRBV6-3; clone_size: many; j_call: TRBJ1-2; cdr3_nt: TGTGCCAGCAGTTACTACGGAAGCACCAACTATGGCTACACCTTC; cdr3_aa: CASSYYGSTNYGYTF
d_call: TRBD2; v_call: TRBV6-2/TRBV6-3; clone_size: NA; j_call: TRBJ2-5; cdr3_nt: TGTGCCAGCAGCTACTCCGTAGCGGGGGCCCAAGAGACCCAGTACTTC; cdr3_aa: CASSYSVAGAQETQYF
d_call: NA; v_call: TRBV20-1; clone_size: NA; j_call: TRBJ2-7; cdr3_nt: TGCAGTGCTCCCTACCCTGGAGGAGGTTCCTACGAGCAGTACTTC; cdr3_aa: CSAPYPGGGSYEQYF
d_call: TRBD1; v_call: TRBV9; clone_size: many; j_call: TRBJ2-7; cdr3_nt: TGTGCCAGCAGCGCAAAAGGACAGGGGAATCACTACGAGCAGTACTTC; cdr3_aa: CASSAKGQGNHYEQYF
d_call: TRBD1; v_call: TRBV6-5; clone_size: NA; j_call: TRBJ1-1; cdr3_nt: TGTGCCAGCTTCAGGGGGAGGAACACTGAAGCTTTCTTT; cdr3_aa: CASFRGRNTEAFF
d_call: NA; v_call: TRBV19; clone_size: NA; j_call: TRBJ2-3; cdr3_nt: TGTGCCAGTAGTATTGGACTGAGCACAGATACGCAGTATTTT; cdr3_aa: CASSIGLSTDTQYF
d_call: NA; v_call: TRBV28; clone_size: NA; j_call: TRBJ1-2; cdr3_nt: TGTGCCAGCAGTTACCCGGGCCCGGGGGGCTACACCTTC; cdr3_aa: CASSYPGPGGYTF
d_call: TRBD2; v_call: TRBV20-1; clone_size: many; j_call: TRBJ2-1; cdr3_nt: TGCAGTGCTAGAGATGCCAGCCCCCGGGGGGGCAGCTCCTACAATGAGCAGTTCTTC; cdr3_aa: CSARDASPRGGSSYNEQFF
d_call: TRBD2; v_call: TRBV20-1; clone_size: many; j_call: TRBJ2-5; cdr3_nt: TGCAGTGCTAGAGATTCACTAGCGGGGGTCCGGGGAGAGACCCAGTACTTC; cdr3_aa: CSARDSLAGVRGETQYF
d_call: TRBD1; v_call: TRBV15; clone_size: many; j_call: TRBJ2-1; cdr3_nt: TGTGCCACCAGCCCTCCGGGACAGGGGAACAATGAGCAGTTCTTC; cdr3_aa: CATSPPGQGNNEQFF
d_call: NA; v_call: TRBV3-1; clone_size: NA; j_call: TRBJ2-7; cdr3_nt: TGTGCCAGCAGCCGGCCCCCCGAGTACGAGCAGTACTTC; cdr3_aa: CASSRPPEYEQYF
d_call: TRBD2; v_call: TRBV20-1; clone_size: many; j_call: TRBJ2-1; cdr3_nt: TGCAGTGCTACCCCGGGACTAGCGGGGGCCGAGCAGTTCTTC; cdr3_aa: CSATPGLAGAEQFF
d_call: NA; v_call: TRBV5-1; clone_size: NA; j_call: TRBJ2-3; cdr3_nt: TGCGCCAGCAGCTTGGGGTGGGATAGCACAGATACGCAGTATTTT; cdr3_aa: CASSLGWDSTDTQYF
d_call: TRBD2; v_call: TRBV12-3/TRBV12-4; clone_size: once; j_call: TRBJ2-7; cdr3_nt: TGTGCCAGCAGCCCCCGGCGGGGCGGGGGGACCTACGAGCAGTACTTC; cdr3_aa: CASSPRRGGGTYEQYF
d_call: NA; v_call: TRBV7-9; clone_size: many; j_call: TRBJ2-3; cdr3_nt: TGTGCCAGCAGCTTAGCGCACAGGGGGGGAACAGATACGCAGTATTTT; cdr3_aa: CASSLAHRGGTDTQYF
d_call: NA; v_call: TRBV29-1; clone_size: few; j_call: TRBJ2-3; cdr3_nt: TGCAGCGGCCGACCGGGGGCAGATACGCAGTATTTT; cdr3_aa: CSGRPGADTQYF
d_call: NA; v_call: TRBV15; clone_size: many; j_call: TRBJ2-7; cdr3_nt: TGTGCCACCAGCCGAACTGGTGGCCCCTACGAGCAGTACTTC; cdr3_aa: CATSRTGGPYEQYF
d_call: NA; v_call: TRBV6-1; clone_size: many; j_call: TRBJ1-2; cdr3_nt: TGTGCCAGCTACGATGAGGCTAGCCGCTATGGCTACACCTTC; cdr3_aa: CASYDEASRYGYTF
d_call: TRBD1; v_call: TRBV6-5; clone_size: NA; j_call: TRBJ1-2; cdr3_nt: TGTGCCAGCAGGATACAGGGGTCATACGGCTACACCTTC; cdr3_aa: CASRIQGSYGYTF
d_call: NA; v_call: TRBV5-1; clone_size: many; j_call: TRBJ2-3; cdr3_nt: TGCGCCAGCAGCTTGTTGGGCGGCTTCACAGATACGCAGTATTTT; cdr3_aa: CASSLLGGFTDTQYF
d_call: TRBD1; v_call: TRBV6-2/TRBV6-3; clone_size: many; j_call: TRBJ2-3; cdr3_nt: TGTGCCAGCAGTCAGGACAGGGGGCTGGCAGATACGCAGTATTTT; cdr3_aa: CASSQDRGLADTQYF
d_call: NA; v_call: TRBV5-1; clone_size: NA; j_call: TRBJ2-3; cdr3_nt: TGCGCCAGCATAGGGGAAACAGATACGCAGTATTTT; cdr3_aa: CASIGETDTQYF
d_call: NA; v_call: TRBV24-1; clone_size: NA; j_call: TRBJ2-7; cdr3_nt: TGTGCCACCAGTGATTTAGTCAGTGACGAGCAGTACTTC; cdr3_aa: CATSDLVSDEQYF
d_call: NA; v_call: TRBV5-6; clone_size: NA; j_call: TRBJ1-3; cdr3_nt: TGTGCCAGCAGCTTGGGATTTATCGGCGTAAGCTCTGGAAACACCATATATTTT; cdr3_aa: CASSLGFIGVSSGNTIYF
d_call: TRBD2; v_call: TRBV20-1; clone_size: many; j_call: TRBJ2-3; cdr3_nt: TGCAGTGCTAGAGAGGGACTAGGCACAGATACGCAGTATTTT; cdr3_aa: CSAREGLGTDTQYF
d_call: TRBD2; v_call: TRBV7-2; clone_size: NA; j_call: TRBJ2-5; cdr3_nt: TGTGCCAGCAGCTTATCGCGGGGGGGCGTTGGGGAGACCCAGTACTTC; cdr3_aa: CASSLSRGGVGETQYF
d_call: TRBD2; v_call: TRBV7-2; clone_size: many; j_call: TRBJ2-1; cdr3_nt: TGTGCCAGCAGCGTCAGCGGGGTTCCCTACAATGAGCAGTTCTTC; cdr3_aa: CASSVSGVPYNEQFF
d_call: TRBD2; v_call: TRBV9; clone_size: many; j_call: TRBJ2-1; cdr3_nt: TGTGCCAGCAGCGCTCGTCCATCTAGCGGGGTGTACAATGAGCAGTTCTTC; cdr3_aa: CASSARPSSGVYNEQFF
d_call: TRBD1; v_call: TRBV29-1; clone_size: few; j_call: TRBJ1-2; cdr3_nt: TGCAGCGTTGACCCACCCGGGACAGGGGGTCTTGGCTACACCTTC; cdr3_aa: CSVDPPGTGGLGYTF
d_call: NA; v_call: TRBV30; clone_size: many; j_call: TRBJ2-6; cdr3_nt: TGTGCCCACGTCCGCTCTGGGGCCAACGTCCTGACTTTC; cdr3_aa: CAHVRSGANVLTF
d_call: NA; v_call: TRBV30; clone_size: many; j_call: TRBJ2-1; cdr3_nt: TGTGCCTGGATGACCCTCGCATGGGAGCAGTTCTTC; cdr3_aa: CAWMTLAWEQFF
d_call: NA; v_call: TRBV5-6; clone_size: NA; j_call: TRBJ1-5; cdr3_nt: TGTGCCAGCAGCTTTCGACAGGAAAGGCAGCCCCAGCATTTT; cdr3_aa: CASSFRQERQPQHF
d_call: NA; v_call: TRBV12-3/TRBV12-4; clone_size: many; j_call: TRBJ1-5; cdr3_nt: TGTGCCAGCAGTTTCCGAGGCTCGAATAGCAATCAGCCCCAGCATTTT; cdr3_aa: CASSFRGSNSNQPQHF
d_call: TRBD2; v_call: TRBV7-2; clone_size: NA; j_call: TRBJ2-2; cdr3_nt: TGTGCCAGCAGCCCCCCAGCGGGGGGGCCGGGCACCGGGGAGCTGTTGTTT; cdr3_aa: CASSPPAGGPGTGELLF
d_call: NA; v_call: TRBV5-1; clone_size: NA; j_call: TRBJ2-3; cdr3_nt: TGCGCCAGCAGGGACCCCGGCGGCACAGATACGCAGTATTTT; cdr3_aa: CASRDPGGTDTQYF
d_call: NA; v_call: TRBV29-1; clone_size: many; j_call: TRBJ2-1; cdr3_nt: TGCAGCGTCGGCTTCTTGGGGGGAAACAATGAGCAGTTCTTC; cdr3_aa: CSVGFLGGNNEQFF